Listed below are T cell receptor beta chains from one sample, sequenced in a study of T-cell reconstitution after alpha-beta-depleted transplantation in children. Each CDR3 protein is one row after TCRdb ran MiXCR on the PCR reads. The table includes about 100,000 distinct CDR3 sequences, roughly 7.1% detected once. Here the sequenced sample was PBMCs, taken before TCRalphabeta/CD19-depleted stem cell transplant. These receptors originate from a boy aged 2 to 9 with acute lymphoblastic leukemia, due to receive a stem cell transplant. CDR3s include the opening cysteine and the closing phenylalanine or tryptophan. The D gene is left open where the match is weak. Expanded clones are given a class, and other clones once, few, many or no size at all.

j_call d_call v_call clone_size cdr3_aa cdr3_nt
TRBJ1-1 TRBD1 TRBV27 - CASSFNRGRTEAFF TGTGCCAGCAGTTTCAACAGGGGGCGGACTGAAGCTTTCTTT
TRBJ1-3 - TRBV11-2 many CASSELTGSGNTIYF TGTGCCAGCAGCGAACTAACAGGATCTGGAAACACCATATATTTT
TRBJ2-1 TRBD2 TRBV12-3/TRBV12-4 few CASSMTSGGGSYNEQFF TGTGCCAGCAGTATGACTAGCGGGGGGGGTTCCTACAATGAGCAGTTCTTC
TRBJ1-5 - TRBV12-3/TRBV12-4 few CASRGGQSNQPQHF TGTGCCAGCAGGGGAGGACAGAGCAATCAGCCCCAGCATTTT
TRBJ1-4 TRBD1 TRBV6-1 - CASSESPGTGDEKLFF TGTGCCAGCAGTGAATCGCCCGGGACAGGGGATGAAAAACTGTTTTTT
TRBJ2-1 - TRBV2 few CASSPVWGVDEQFF TGTGCCAGCAGTCCTGTTTGGGGAGTCGATGAGCAGTTCTTC
TRBJ2-7 TRBD2 TRBV20-1 many CSASTSAYEQYF TGCAGTGCTAGCACTAGCGCTTACGAGCAGTACTTC
TRBJ1-5 - TRBV27 many CASSLKGFNQPQHF TGTGCCAGCAGTTTAAAGGGGTTCAATCAGCCCCAGCATTTT
TRBJ1-2 - TRBV6-5 few CASSTRQNYGYTF TGTGCCAGCAGTACTCGACAAAACTATGGCTACACCTTC
TRBJ1-5 - TRBV19 many CASSIDVGGNQPQHF TGTGCCAGTAGTATAGATGTAGGGGGGAATCAGCCCCAGCATTTT
TRBJ2-7 TRBD1 TRBV7-2 many CASSAPRDRYEQYF TGTGCCAGCAGCGCGCCCCGGGACAGATACGAGCAGTACTTC
TRBJ1-2 - TRBV7-2 - CASSFGTPITNYGYTF TGTGCCAGCAGCTTTGGGACACCTATTACCAACTATGGCTACACCTTC
TRBJ2-3 - TRBV25-1 - CASMRGITDTQYF TGTGCCAGCATGCGGGGTATCACAGATACGCAGTATTTT
TRBJ2-7 - TRBV4-3 many CASSQEVSGTSYEQYF TGCGCCAGCAGCCAAGAGGTTAGCGGTACTTCCTACGAGCAGTACTTC
TRBJ1-4 - TRBV20-1 - CSAGASRNEKLFF TGCAGTGCGGGGGCGTCAAGAAATGAAAAACTGTTTTTT
TRBJ2-5 TRBD2 TRBV27 many CASSLSMAGREETQYF TGTGCCAGCAGTTTATCGATGGCAGGGAGGGAGGAGACCCAGTACTTC
TRBJ2-6 - TRBV19 - CASNPRGANVLTF TGTGCCAGTAACCCGAGGGGGGCCAACGTCCTGACTTTC
TRBJ1-2 TRBD1 TRBV7-6 many CASSPDRGLGYTF TGTGCCAGCAGCCCAGACAGGGGGCTTGGCTACACCTTC
TRBJ1-1 - TRBV15 many CATSTGELGNTEAFF TGTGCCACCAGCACAGGGGAATTAGGGAACACTGAAGCTTTCTTT
TRBJ1-6 - TRBV11-1 few CASSGPWQALTIPSPLHF TGTGCCAGCAGCGGCCCTTGGCAGGCCCTTACTATTCCTTCACCCCTCCACTTT
TRBJ2-5 TRBD1 TRBV6-5 few CASSYSGQGGTQYF TGTGCCAGCAGTTACTCAGGACAGGGCGGGACCCAGTACTTC
TRBJ1-2 TRBD1 TRBV7-2 many CASSADRVYGYTF TGTGCCAGCAGCGCGGACAGGGTCTATGGCTACACCTTC